A single sample gave rise to the 7 T cell receptor beta chains below, sequenced in a study of cytomegalovirus exposure and HLA in healthy donors (dated by TCRdb to 2017 to 2019). The protocol used for the library was the immunoSEQ multiplex PCR assay. TCRdb stores this immuneACCESS table with in-frame sequences only. Part of the clones is absent; in the studies checked, under half of the shortfall reflects unresolved V genes, and no reason is known for the rest. A total of some 330,000 clones appear in this sample, 70% to 90% of them only once. Around 0.84% of the sample is held by the ten biggest clonotypes. Source material: PBMCs. These receptors were taken from a woman aged 18 to 35 in good health and CMV-seronegative.

The chain has TRBV27 and TRBJ1-4, with D perhaps matching TRBD1 (6 bases). The CDR3 sequence is 15 residues long. The germline V gene encodes CDR1 MNHEY and CDR2 SMNVEV (reference sequence). V was trimmed by 5 bases and J by 11 bases, leaving 21 bases between them. The CDR3 bases are TGTGCCAGCAGTCCGGTGGGGGCAGGGGAGACCAAACTGTTTTTT. As protein: CASSPVGAGETKLFF.

The count of this clone is one. This rearrangement joins TRBV7-9 to TRBJ1-4, with 7 bases matching TRBD1. This CDR3 region has 15 residues. The V segment lost 4 bases and the J segment 4 bases; nucleotides outside the gene matches: 6. Germline loops: CDR1 SEHNR, CDR2 FQNEAQ (reference sequence). In DNA form, the CDR3 reads TGTGCCAGCAGCTCCGCGGGACAGAATAATGAAAAACTGTTTTTT. Translated, it gives CASSSAGQNNEKLFF.

The rearrangement links TRBV2 to TRBJ2-7; 10 bases line up with TRBD2. The V gene end was trimmed by 2 bases and the J gene end by 3 bases; junction bases not matched to a gene: 4. Germline CDR1 SNHLY, CDR2 FYNNEI. The CDR3 is made up of 15 amino acids. The CDR3 nucleotides are TGTGCCAGCAGTGAAAGAATAGCGGGAGGCTACGAGCAGTACTTC. Amino acids: CASSERIAGGYEQYF.

The rearrangement uses TRBV7-9 and TRBJ2-3, with D uncertain. The V end lost 3 bases, the J end lost 0 bases, and 4 bases lay between the germline ends. The CDR3 is 13 residues long. Germline CDR1 reads SEHNR; CDR2 reads FQNEAQ (reference sequence). The CDR3 DNA reads TGTGCCAGCAGCTTTTCTAGCACAGATACGCAGTATTTT. Translated, it gives CASSFSSTDTQYF.

The chain has TRBV5-6 and TRBJ2-7, with D perhaps matching TRBD2 (6 bases). V was trimmed by 4 bases and J by 3 bases, leaving 17 bases between them. Germline V CDR1 and CDR2: SGHDT, YYEEEE. This CDR3 region has 15 residues. The DNA of the CDR3 is TGTGCCAGCAGCCTGGGTCACGGGGGTAACTACGAGCAGTACTTC. It yields the protein CASSLGHGGNYEQYF.

This clone showed up just a few times. The genes are TRBV29-1 and TRBJ1-1; the D is unclear. Trimming shortened V by 5 bases and J by 7 bases, and 8 bases separated the two germline ends. Germline values: CDR1 SQVTM, CDR2 ANQGSEA. The CDR3 extends over 10 amino acids. CDR3 loop: CSVTTFEAFF. CDR3 bases: TGCAGCGTTACGACATTTGAAGCTTTCTTT. Full variable domain (missing parts from reference TRBV29-1 and TRBJ1-1): SAVISQKPSRDICQRGTSLTIQCQVDSQVTMMFWYRQQPGQSLTLIATANQGSEATYESGFVIDKFPISRPNLTFSTLTVSNMSPEDSSIYLCSVTTFEAFFGQGTRLTVV.

This chain links TRBV25-1 with TRBJ2-1; 7 nucleotides agree with TRBD2. J lost 3 bases, V lost 2 bases, and 7 bases had no gene match. From germline, CDR1 is MGHDK and CDR2 SYGVNS. This CDR3 has 16 amino acids. The DNA of the CDR3 is TGTGCCAGCAGTGAAAGTCGGCTAGCGGACTACAATGAGCAGTTCTTC. Its protein is CASSESRLADYNEQFF.